Listed below are T cell receptor beta chains from one sample, sequenced in a study of CD8 T cells in Susac syndrome. MiXCR, run by TCRdb on the immunoSEQ multiplex PCR reads, gives a single entry per CDR3 protein. Here the sample spans fewer than 150,000 distinct CDR3 sequences, 85% to 95% being singletons. The material sequenced was CD4+ T cells from PBMCs. The receptors come from a human donor with multiple sclerosis. Both conserved end residues are part of each CDR3. D genes are given only for firm matches. Only some rows state a clone size, as once, few, many or a class for expanded clones.

j_call	d_call	v_call	cdr3_length	clone_size	cdr3_nt	cdr3_aa
TRBJ2-3	TRBD2	TRBV11-2	16	once	TGTGCCAGCAGCTTCGGGCGGGGGGTTGGTGAGGATACGCAGTATTTT	CASSFGRGVGEDTQYF
TRBJ1-1	NA	TRBV19	14	NA	TGTGCCAGTAGGCGCCAGCCGATGAACACTGAAGCTTTCTTT	CASRRQPMNTEAFF
TRBJ1-2	NA	TRBV3-1	12	NA	TGTGCCAGCAGCCAAGCTGGACATGGCTACACCTTC	CASSQAGHGYTF
TRBJ2-3	NA	TRBV5-1	17	NA	TGCGCCAGCAGCTTGGGGCTAAAGGGACGGAGCACAGATACGCAGTATTTT	CASSLGLKGRSTDTQYF
TRBJ1-2	NA	TRBV7-2	15	NA	TGTGCCAGCAGCTTAGTCTGGGGTACCTCCTATGGCTACACCTTC	CASSLVWGTSYGYTF
TRBJ2-7	NA	TRBV5-1	14	few	TGCGCCAGCAGCTTGAACCCAGGGTCCTACGAGCAGTACTTC	CASSLNPGSYEQYF
TRBJ2-3	NA	TRBV7-7	14	NA	TGTGCCAGCAGCCGCGGACTGAGCACAGATACGCAGTATTTT	CASSRGLSTDTQYF
TRBJ2-1	NA	TRBV5-4	14	NA	TGTGCCAGCAGCCATCCCCCCTCCTACAATGAGCAGTTCTTC	CASSHPPSYNEQFF
TRBJ2-3	NA	TRBV25-1	14	once	TGTGCCAGCAGTGAGCCCTCAAGCACAGATACGCAGTATTTT	CASSEPSSTDTQYF
TRBJ1-6	NA	TRBV6-5	12	NA	TGTGCCAGCACCTCCCAAAATTCACCCCTCCACTTT	CASTSQNSPLHF
TRBJ1-1	TRBD1	TRBV6-5	14	NA	TGTGCCAGCAGTCCGGACAGGAGGAACACTGAAGCTTTCTTT	CASSPDRRNTEAFF
TRBJ2-7	NA	TRBV12-3/TRBV12-4	15	NA	TGTGCCAGCAGGCCGCGGGGCGCAAACTCCTACGAGCAGTACTTC	CASRPRGANSYEQYF
TRBJ1-5	NA	TRBV6-2/TRBV6-3	12	NA	TGTGCCAGCAGCCCCCTTGGGGTGGGTCAGCATTTT	CASSPLGVGQHF
TRBJ1-5	TRBD1	TRBV2	15	NA	TGTGCCAGCAGTACAGGGGAGCGGCGCAATCAGCCCCAGCATTTT	CASSTGERRNQPQHF
TRBJ1-3	NA	TRBV7-9	14	NA	TGTGCCAGCACCCTTTTTTTGGAAGGAAACACCATATATTTT	CASTLFLEGNTIYF
TRBJ2-7	NA	TRBV6-1	14	NA	TGTGCCAGCAGTGAAGGTTTGTCCTCACGGGAGCAGTACTTC	CASSEGLSSREQYF
TRBJ2-5	NA	TRBV6-6	16	NA	TGTGCCAGCAGTTACACGGGGTCGGGGGTCCAAGAGACCCAGTACTTC	CASSYTGSGVQETQYF